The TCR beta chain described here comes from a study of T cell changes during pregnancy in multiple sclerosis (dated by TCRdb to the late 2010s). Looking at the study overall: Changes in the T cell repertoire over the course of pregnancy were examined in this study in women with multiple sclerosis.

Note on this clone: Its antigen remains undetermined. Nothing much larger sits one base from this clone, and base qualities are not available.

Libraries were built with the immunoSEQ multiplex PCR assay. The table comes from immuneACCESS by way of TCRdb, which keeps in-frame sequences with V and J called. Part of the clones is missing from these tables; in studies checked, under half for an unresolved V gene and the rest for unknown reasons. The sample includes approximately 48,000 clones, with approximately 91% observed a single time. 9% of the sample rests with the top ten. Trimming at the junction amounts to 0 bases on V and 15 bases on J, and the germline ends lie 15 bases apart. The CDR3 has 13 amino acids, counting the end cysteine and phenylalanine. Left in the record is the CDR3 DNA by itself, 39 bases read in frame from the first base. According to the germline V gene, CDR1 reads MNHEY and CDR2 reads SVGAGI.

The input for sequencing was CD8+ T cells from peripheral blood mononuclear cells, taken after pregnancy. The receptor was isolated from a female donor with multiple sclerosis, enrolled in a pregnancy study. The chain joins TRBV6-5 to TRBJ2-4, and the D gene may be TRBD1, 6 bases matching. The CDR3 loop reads CASSYSNPGEWYF. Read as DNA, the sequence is TGTGCCAGCAGTTACTCGAACCCAGGGGAATGGTACTTC.